The present T cell receptor beta chain was sequenced within a study of CD8+ T cells in alopecia areata. Per the germline V gene, CDR1 is MNHNY and CDR2 is SVGAGI (reference sequence). The CDR3 sequence is 14 residues long. V dropped 0 bases and J dropped 0 bases, with 5 bases sitting between them. Noted treatment: oral pan-JAK inhibitor, 5-10 mg twice daily. cDNA prepared by RNA extraction and subsequent reverse transcription served as the template for sequencing. Clones were sequenced by immunoSEQ multiplex PCR, and TCRdb holds only the in-frame ones, with some missing. Here the sample spans a few hundred thousand clones, around 65% being singletons. This clone was counted many times. Its specificity is not known. General study points: Affected scalp, especially in alopecia totalis/universalis, had a higher clonality than normal scalp did.

The sequencing used CD4+ T cells sorted from blood, collected around week 42, from a patient treated with tofacitinib. This TCR came from a human donor with alopecia areata. This sequence joins TRBV6-6 and TRBJ1-1; D is ambiguous. CDR3 region: CASSYSHLNTEAFF. As DNA, the CDR3 is TGTGCCAGCAGTTACTCGCACTTGAACACTGAAGCTTTCTTT.